This T cell receptor beta chain was sequenced during a study of shared clonotypes between healthy human individuals. Whole-study context: Participating donors consisted of two women and a few men aged 18 to 49.

In the case of this clone: Its target is unknown.

Assay used: immunoSEQ multiplex PCR; TCRdb lists only in-frame clones, some missing. The sample shows about a million clones, approximately 76% of them seen only once. There are 17 residues in the CDR3. Study-level points and caveats: Exclusively blood specimens were collected; tissue repertoires likely differ. An expected dependence of interdonor clonotype sharing on sequencing depth was noted.

Sequencing input: memory CD4+ T cells sorted from blood. The subset denotes: CD45RA-negative fraction. This sequence joins TRBV1 and TRBJ2-2; the listed D gene, TRBD2, was not tested against the DNA. TRBV1 constitutes a pseudogene. The source of this sequence is a young man in good health. The CDR3 spells CTSSQDAAGGNTGELFF. The CDR3 bases are TGCACCAGCAGCCAAGACGCGGCGGGGGGGAACACCGGGGAGCTGTTTTTT.